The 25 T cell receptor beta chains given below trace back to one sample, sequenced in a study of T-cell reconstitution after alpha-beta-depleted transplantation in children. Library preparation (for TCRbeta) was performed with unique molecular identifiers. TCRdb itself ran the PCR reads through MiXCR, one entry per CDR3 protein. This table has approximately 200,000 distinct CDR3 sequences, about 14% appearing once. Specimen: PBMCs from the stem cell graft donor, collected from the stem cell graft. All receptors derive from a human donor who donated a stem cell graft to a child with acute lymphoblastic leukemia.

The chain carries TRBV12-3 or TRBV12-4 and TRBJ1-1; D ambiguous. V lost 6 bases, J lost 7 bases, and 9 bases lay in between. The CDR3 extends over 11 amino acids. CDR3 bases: TGTGCCAGCAGCGAGCGGGTTGAAGCTTTCTTT. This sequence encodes CASSERVEAFF.

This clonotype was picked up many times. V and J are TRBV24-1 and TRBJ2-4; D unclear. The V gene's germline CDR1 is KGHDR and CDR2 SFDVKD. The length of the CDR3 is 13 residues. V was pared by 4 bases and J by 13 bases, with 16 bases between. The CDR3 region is CATSDPVVKRQYF. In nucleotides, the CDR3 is TGTGCCACCAGTGACCCAGTCGTGAAGCGCCAGTACTTC.

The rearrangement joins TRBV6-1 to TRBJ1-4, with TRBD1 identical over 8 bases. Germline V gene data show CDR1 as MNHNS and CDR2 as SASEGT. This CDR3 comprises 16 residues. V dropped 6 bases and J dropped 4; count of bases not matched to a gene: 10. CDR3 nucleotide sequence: TGTGCCAGCAGACCGGGACAGGAGGGCATTAATGAAAAACTGTTTTTT. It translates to CASRPGQEGINEKLFF.

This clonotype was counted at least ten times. The CDR3 reads CASSLGVAVNYNEQFF. For the CDR3, the DNA is TGCGCCAGCAGCTTGGGGGTAGCGGTTAACTACAATGAGCAGTTCTTC. The chain carries TRBV5-1 and TRBJ2-1; the D gene is possibly TRBD2 (6 bases). The CDR3 is 16 amino acids. Trimming cost V 0 bases and J 3 bases, with 13 bases left between them. Germline CDR1 and CDR2: SGHRS and YFSETQ.

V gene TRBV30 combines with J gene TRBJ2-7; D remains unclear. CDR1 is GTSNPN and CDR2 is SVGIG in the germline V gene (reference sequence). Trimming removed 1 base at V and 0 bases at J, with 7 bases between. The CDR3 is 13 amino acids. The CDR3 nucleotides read TGTGCCTGGAGTGAGCTCCCCTCCTACGAGCAGTACTTC. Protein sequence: CAWSELPSYEQYF. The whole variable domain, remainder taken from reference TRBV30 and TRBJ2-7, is SQTIHQWPATLVQPVGSPLSLECTVEGTSNPNLYWYRQAAGRGLQLLFYSVGIGQISSEVPQNLSASRPQDRQFILSSKKLLLSDSGFYLCAWSELPSYEQYFGPGTRLTVT.

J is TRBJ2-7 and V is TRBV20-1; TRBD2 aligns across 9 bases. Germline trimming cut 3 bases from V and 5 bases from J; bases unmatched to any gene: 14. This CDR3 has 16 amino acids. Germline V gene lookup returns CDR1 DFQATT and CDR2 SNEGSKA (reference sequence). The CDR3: CSARGVARGRADEQYF. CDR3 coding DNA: TGCAGTGCTAGGGGCGTGGCTCGCGGGAGGGCCGACGAGCAGTACTTC.

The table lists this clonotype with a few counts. The CDR3, as DNA: TGTGCCAGCAGCACCGGGACCCTGGGGGGGGGTGAGCAGTTCTTC. It codes for CASSTGTLGGGEQFF. J is TRBJ2-1 and V is TRBV12-3 or TRBV12-4, with TRBD2 matching 7 bases. Trimming cost V 6 bases and J 9 bases; bases outside gene matches: 14. The CDR3 contains 15 residues.

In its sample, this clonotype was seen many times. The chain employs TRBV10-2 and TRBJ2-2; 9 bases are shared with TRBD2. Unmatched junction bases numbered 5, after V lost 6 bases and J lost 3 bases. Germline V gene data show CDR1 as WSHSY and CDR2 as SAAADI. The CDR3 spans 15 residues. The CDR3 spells CASRPGLAHTGELFF. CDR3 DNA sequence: TGCGCCAGCAGACCGGGACTAGCCCACACCGGGGAGCTGTTTTTT.

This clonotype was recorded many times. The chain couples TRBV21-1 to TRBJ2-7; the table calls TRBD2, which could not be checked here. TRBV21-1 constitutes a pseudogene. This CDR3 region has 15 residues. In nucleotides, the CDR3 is TGTGCCAGCAGCAAAGGAGCGGGAGGAATGACAGAGCAGTACTTC. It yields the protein CASSKGAGGMTEQYF.

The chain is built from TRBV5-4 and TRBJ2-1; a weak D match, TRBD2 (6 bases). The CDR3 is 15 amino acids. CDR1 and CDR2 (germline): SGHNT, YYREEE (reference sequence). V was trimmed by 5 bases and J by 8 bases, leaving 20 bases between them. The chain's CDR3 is CASSRTGLPTHEQFF. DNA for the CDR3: TGTGCCAGCAGTCGGACGGGACTTCCAACCCATGAGCAGTTCTTC.

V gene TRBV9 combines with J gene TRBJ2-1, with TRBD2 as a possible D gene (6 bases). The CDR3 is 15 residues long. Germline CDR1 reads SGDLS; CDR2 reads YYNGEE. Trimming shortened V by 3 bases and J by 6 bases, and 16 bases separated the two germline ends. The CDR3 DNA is TGTGCCAGCAGCGAACTAGTGGGAGGTGTCAATGAGCAGTTCTTC. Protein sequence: CASSELVGGVNEQFF.

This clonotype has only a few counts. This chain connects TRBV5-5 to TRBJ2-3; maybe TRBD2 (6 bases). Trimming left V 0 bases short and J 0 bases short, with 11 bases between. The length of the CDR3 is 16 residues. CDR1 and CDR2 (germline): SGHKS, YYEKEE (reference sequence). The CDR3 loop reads CASSLGGRSSTDTQYF. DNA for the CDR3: TGTGCCAGCAGCTTGGGAGGGAGGAGCAGCACAGATACGCAGTATTTT.

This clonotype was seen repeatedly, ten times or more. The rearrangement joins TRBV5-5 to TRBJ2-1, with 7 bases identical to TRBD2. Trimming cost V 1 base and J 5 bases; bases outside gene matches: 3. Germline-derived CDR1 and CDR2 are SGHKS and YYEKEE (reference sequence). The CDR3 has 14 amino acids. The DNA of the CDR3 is TGTGCCAGCAGCTTGCGGACTAGAAACAATGAGCAGTTCTTC. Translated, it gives CASSLRTRNNEQFF.

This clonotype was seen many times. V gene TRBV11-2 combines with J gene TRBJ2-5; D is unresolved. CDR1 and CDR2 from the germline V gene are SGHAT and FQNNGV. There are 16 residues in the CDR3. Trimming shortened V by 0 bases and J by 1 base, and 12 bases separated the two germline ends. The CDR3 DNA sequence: TGTGCCAGCAGCTTAGATCGAAGACACATCCAAGAGACCCAGTACTTC. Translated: CASSLDRRHIQETQYF. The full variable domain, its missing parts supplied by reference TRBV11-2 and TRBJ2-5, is EAGVAQSPRYKIIEKRQSVAFWCNPISGHATLYWYQQILGQGPKLLIQFQNNGVVDDSQLPKDRFSAERLKGVDSTLKIQPAKLEDSAVYLCASSLDRRHIQETQYFGPGTRLLVL.

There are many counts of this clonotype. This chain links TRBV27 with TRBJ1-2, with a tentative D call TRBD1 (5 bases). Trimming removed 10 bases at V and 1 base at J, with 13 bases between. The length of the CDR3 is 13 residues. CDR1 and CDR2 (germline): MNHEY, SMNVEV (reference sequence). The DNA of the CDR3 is TGTGCCACCCGGGACCGTCTTAACTATGGCTACACCTTC. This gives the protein CATRDRLNYGYTF.

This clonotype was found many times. The CDR3 region is CSARVRKREQLTDTQYF. The CDR3 nucleotides are TGCAGTGCTAGAGTAAGAAAGCGGGAGCAACTTACAGATACGCAGTATTTT. The chain combines TRBV20-1 with TRBJ2-3; 8 nucleotides line up with TRBD2. CDR1 is DFQATT, CDR2 SNEGSKA, per germline (reference sequence). V dropped 1 base and J dropped 3; count of bases not matched to a gene: 12. This CDR3 contains 17 residues.

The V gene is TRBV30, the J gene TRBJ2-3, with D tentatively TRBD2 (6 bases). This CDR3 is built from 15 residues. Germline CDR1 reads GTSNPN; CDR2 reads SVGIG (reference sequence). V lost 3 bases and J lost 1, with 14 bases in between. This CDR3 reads CAWSDSSVGTDTQYF. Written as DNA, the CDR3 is TGTGCCTGGAGCGACTCTAGCGTAGGCACAGATACGCAGTATTTT.

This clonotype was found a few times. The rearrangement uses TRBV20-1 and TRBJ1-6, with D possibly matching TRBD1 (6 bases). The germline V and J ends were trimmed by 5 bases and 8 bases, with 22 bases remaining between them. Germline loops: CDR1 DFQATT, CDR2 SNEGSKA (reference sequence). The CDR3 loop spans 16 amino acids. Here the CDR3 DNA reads TGCAGTGCTCGTCACGGGACACACAACATCTATTCACCCCTCCACTTT. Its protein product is CSARHGTHNIYSPLHF.

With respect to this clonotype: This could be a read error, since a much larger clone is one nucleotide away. The CDR3 DNA reads TGCGCCAGCAGCTTGGAGGCGGGCCCCGTTCCCGACCAGTACTTC. This gives the protein CASSLEAGPVPDQYF. The chain recombines TRBV5-1 with TRBJ2-7; the D gene is possibly TRBD2 (5 bases). The V end was cut by 0 bases, the J end by 10 bases, with 20 bases between. From germline, CDR1 is SGHRS and CDR2 YFSETQ. The CDR3 has 15 amino acids.

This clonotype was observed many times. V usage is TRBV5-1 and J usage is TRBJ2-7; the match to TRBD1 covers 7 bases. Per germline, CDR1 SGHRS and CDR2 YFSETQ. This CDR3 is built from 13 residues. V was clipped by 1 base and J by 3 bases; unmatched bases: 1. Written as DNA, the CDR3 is TGCGCCAGCAGCTTGCCAGGGGGCTACGAGCAGTACTTC. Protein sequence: CASSLPGGYEQYF. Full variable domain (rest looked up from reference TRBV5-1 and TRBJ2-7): KAGVTQTPRYLIKTRGQQVTLSCSPISGHRSVSWYQQTPGQGLQFLFEYFSETQRNKGNFPGRFSGRQFSNSRSEMNVSTLELGDSALYLCASSLPGGYEQYFGPGTRLTVT.

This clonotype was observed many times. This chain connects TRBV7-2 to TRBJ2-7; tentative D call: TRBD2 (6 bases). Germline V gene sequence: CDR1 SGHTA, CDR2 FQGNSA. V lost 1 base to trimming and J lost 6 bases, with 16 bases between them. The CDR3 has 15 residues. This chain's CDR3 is CASSLVVSRGSEQYF. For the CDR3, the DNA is TGTGCCAGCAGCTTAGTGGTCAGCCGGGGGTCCGAGCAGTACTTC.

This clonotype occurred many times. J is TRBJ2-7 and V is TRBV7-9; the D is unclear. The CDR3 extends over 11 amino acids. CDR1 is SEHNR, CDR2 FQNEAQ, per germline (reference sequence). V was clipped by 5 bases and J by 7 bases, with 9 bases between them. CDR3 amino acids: CASSPLEEQYF. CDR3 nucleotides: TGTGCCAGCAGCCCGTTGGAAGAGCAGTACTTC.

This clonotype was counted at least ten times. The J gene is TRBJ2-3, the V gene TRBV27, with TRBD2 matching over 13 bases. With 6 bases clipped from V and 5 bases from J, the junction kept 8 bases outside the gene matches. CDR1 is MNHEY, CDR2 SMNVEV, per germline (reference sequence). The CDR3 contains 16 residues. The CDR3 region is CASSAGLAGVGDTQYF. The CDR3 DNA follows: TGTGCCAGCAGCGCCGGACTAGCGGGAGTTGGAGATACGCAGTATTTT.

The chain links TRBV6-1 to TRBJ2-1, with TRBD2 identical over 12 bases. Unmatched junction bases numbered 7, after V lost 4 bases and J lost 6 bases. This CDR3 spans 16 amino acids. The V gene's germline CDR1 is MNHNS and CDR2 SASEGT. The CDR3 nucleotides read TGTGCCAGCAGTGGACTAGCGGGGGCCGGTAGCAATGAGCAGTTCTTC. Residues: CASSGLAGAGSNEQFF.

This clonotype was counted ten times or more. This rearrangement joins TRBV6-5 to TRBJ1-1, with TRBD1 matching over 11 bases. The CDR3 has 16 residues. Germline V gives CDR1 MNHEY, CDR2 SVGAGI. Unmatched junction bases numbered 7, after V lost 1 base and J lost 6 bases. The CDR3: CASSYLSGTGGPEAFF. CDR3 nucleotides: TGTGCCAGCAGTTACTTATCCGGGACAGGGGGTCCTGAAGCTTTCTTT.